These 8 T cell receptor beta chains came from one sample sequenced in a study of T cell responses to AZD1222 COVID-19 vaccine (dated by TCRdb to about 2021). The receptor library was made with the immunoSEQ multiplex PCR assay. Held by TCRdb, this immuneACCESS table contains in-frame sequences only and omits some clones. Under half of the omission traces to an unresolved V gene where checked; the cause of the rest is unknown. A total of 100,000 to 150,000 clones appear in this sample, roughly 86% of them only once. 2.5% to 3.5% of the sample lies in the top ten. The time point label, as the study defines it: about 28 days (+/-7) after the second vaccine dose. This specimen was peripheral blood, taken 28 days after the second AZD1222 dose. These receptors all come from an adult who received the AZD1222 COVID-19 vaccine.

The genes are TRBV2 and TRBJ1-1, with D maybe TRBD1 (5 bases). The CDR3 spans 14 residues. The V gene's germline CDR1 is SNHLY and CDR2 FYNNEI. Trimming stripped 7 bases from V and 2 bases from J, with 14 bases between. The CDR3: CASNKGQGNTEAFF. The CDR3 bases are TGTGCCAGCAATAAAGGGCAGGGAAACACTGAAGCTTTCTTT. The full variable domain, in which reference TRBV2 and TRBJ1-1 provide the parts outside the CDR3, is EPEVTQTPSHQVTQMGQEVILRCVPISNHLYFYWYRQILGQKVEFLVSFYNNEISEKSEIFDDQFSVERPDGSNFTLKIRSTKLEDSAMYFCASNKGQGNTEAFFGQGTRLTVV.

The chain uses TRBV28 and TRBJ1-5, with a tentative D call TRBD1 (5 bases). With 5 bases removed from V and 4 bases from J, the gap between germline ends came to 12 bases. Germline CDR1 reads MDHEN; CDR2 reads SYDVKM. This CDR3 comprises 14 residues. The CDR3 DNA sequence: TGTGCCAGCAGTCTGCAGGGAAATAATCAGCCCCAGCATTTT. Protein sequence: CASSLQGNNQPQHF.

This chain's CDR3 is CASRFQGSGNTIYF. CDR3 in DNA: TGTGCCAGCAGGTTTCAGGGATCAGGAAACACCATATATTTT. This sequence joins TRBV6-5 and TRBJ1-3, with D tentatively TRBD1 (5 bases). Trimming took 6 bases from V and 4 from J, leaving 13 bases between them. The germline gives CDR1 MNHEY, CDR2 SVGAGI. This CDR3 contains 14 residues.

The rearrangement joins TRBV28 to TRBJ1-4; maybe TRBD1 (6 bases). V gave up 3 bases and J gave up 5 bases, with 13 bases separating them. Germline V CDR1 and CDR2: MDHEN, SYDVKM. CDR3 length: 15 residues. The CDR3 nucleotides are TGTGCCAGCAGTTTTCCCCAGGGGTTCAATGAAAAACTGTTTTTT. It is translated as CASSFPQGFNEKLFF.

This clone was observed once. The CDR3 bases are TGTGCCAGCGGCACCCCGCACAGGGGGAATGGCTACACCTTC. It encodes CASGTPHRGNGYTF. The rearrangement joins TRBV28 to TRBJ1-2; TRBD1 agrees at 8 bases. V was clipped by 8 bases and J by 6 bases; unmatched bases: 11. CDR3 length: 14 amino acids. Germline assignment: CDR1 MDHEN and CDR2 SYDVKM.

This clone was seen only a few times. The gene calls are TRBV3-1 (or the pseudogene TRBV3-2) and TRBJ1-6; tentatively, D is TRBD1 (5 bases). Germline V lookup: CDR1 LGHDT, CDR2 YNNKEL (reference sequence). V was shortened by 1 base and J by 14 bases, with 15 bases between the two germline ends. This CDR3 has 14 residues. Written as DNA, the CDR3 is TGTGCCAGCAGCCAAGGGGGGTGGGGGACGGCCCTCCACTTT. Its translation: CASSQGGWGTALHF.

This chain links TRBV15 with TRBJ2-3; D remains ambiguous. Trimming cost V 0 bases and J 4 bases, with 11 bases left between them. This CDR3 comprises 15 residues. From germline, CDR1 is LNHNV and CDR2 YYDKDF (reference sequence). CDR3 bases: TGTGCCACCAGCAGAGATCCAGTACGGGCAGATACGCAGTATTTT. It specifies CATSRDPVRADTQYF.

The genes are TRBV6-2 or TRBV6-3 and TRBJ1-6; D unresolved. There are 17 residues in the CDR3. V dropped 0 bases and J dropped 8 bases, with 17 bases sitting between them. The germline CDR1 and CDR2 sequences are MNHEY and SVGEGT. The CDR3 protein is CASSYSIPGRRDSPLHF. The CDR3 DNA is TGTGCCAGCAGTTACTCGATCCCCGGCAGGCGAGATTCACCCCTCCACTTT.